One sample yielded the 12 T cell receptor beta chains listed below, sequenced in a study of blood T cells in healthy people across ages. Then a second PCR, running about 6 to 12 cycles, was carried out with a sample-barcoded 5' primer and a J-beta primer mix. MiXCR, applied by TCRdb to the 5' RACE reads, yields one record per CDR3 protein. This sample yields around 1.5 million distinct CDR3 sequences, of which 35% to 45% are seen a single time; roughly 8.2% belongs to the top ten. The sample taken for sequencing was blood. These TCRs come from a woman aged 18-35 years in good health.

The rearrangement links TRBV6-6 to TRBJ2-7; TRBD2 is a possible D gene (6 bases). V dropped 7 bases and J dropped 3 bases, with 25 bases sitting between them. The germline gives CDR1 MNHNY, CDR2 SVGAGI (reference sequence). This CDR3 contains 17 residues. In DNA form, the CDR3 reads TGTGCCAGCACCGAAGTCGGGGGAAGGGGAAGAAGCTACGAGCAGTACTTC. Translated, it gives CASTEVGGRGRSYEQYF.

The chain combines TRBV4-1 with TRBJ2-1, with 11 nucleotides matching TRBD2. CDR1 is MGHRA and CDR2 is YSYEKL in the germline V gene. The CDR3 has 17 residues. V lost 4 bases, J lost 0 bases, and 5 bases stayed unmatched. The CDR3: CASSPIAGGRSYNEQFF. The CDR3 bases are TGCGCCAGCAGCCCAATAGCGGGGGGGCGCTCCTACAATGAGCAGTTCTTC.

This clonotype came up a few times. The J gene is TRBJ2-1, the V gene TRBV29-1; maybe TRBD1 (6 bases). The CDR3 has 13 residues. Germline CDR1 and CDR2: SQVTM and ANQGSEA. With 1 base removed from V and 7 bases from J, the gap between germline ends came to 11 bases. CDR3 in amino acids: CSVEGTVFNEQFF. As DNA, the CDR3 is TGCAGCGTTGAAGGGACAGTTTTTAATGAGCAGTTCTTC.

The table lists this clonotype with many counts. The J gene is TRBJ1-2, the V gene TRBV20-1; D unclear. This CDR3 region has 11 residues. V lost 6 bases and J lost 4, with 9 bases in between. From germline, CDR1 is DFQATT and CDR2 SNEGSKA (reference sequence). The CDR3 here is CSARGIYGYTF. CDR3 DNA sequence: TGCAGTGCCCGAGGCATCTATGGCTACACCTTC.

This clonotype has only a few counts. The rearrangement links TRBV29-1 to TRBJ2-3, with 9 bases matching TRBD2. There are 13 residues in the CDR3. In germline, CDR1 is SQVTM, CDR2 ANQGSEA. V was clipped by 6 bases and J by 6 bases; unmatched bases: 7. The CDR3 loop reads CSVSGGQGDTQYF. The CDR3 DNA follows: TGCAGCGTCAGCGGGGGGCAGGGGGATACGCAGTATTTT.

This clonotype was observed a handful of times. The chain couples TRBV20-1 to TRBJ1-2; D is unclear. CDR3 length: 14 amino acids. V lost 3 bases, J lost 4 bases, and 15 bases lay in between. CDR1 is DFQATT, CDR2 SNEGSKA, per germline (reference sequence). CDR3 in DNA: TGCAGTGCTAGCCCCACGGGAGGGATCTATGGCTACACCTTC. Encoded protein: CSASPTGGIYGYTF.

This clonotype was detected a few times. The chain employs TRBV21-1 and TRBJ2-5; whether TRBD1, the table's D call, matches the DNA was not checked. The end of the DNA aligns better with TRBJ2-7, so the J call may be wrong. TRBV21-1 is marked as a pseudogene. The CDR3 loop spans 15 amino acids. CDR3 protein: CASSKIGSRGYEQYF. In nucleotides, the CDR3 is TGTGCCAGCAGCAAAATAGGGTCCAGGGGTTACGAGCAGTACTTC.

The chain uses TRBV6-1 and TRBJ2-3; 10 nucleotides agree with TRBD2. This CDR3 has 15 amino acids. CDR1 is MNHNS, CDR2 SASEGT, per germline. V lost 10 bases to trimming and J lost 1 base; unmatched junction nucleotides: 8. The CDR3 here is CATLRGTSGTDTQYF. For the CDR3, the DNA is TGTGCCACTCTACGTGGGACTAGCGGCACAGATACGCAGTATTTT.

This clonotype was recorded a few times. V usage is TRBV6-1 and J usage is TRBJ1-5; D unclear. CDR3 length: 14 amino acids. The V gene lost 2 bases and the J gene lost 10 bases, with 15 bases spanning the gap. Germline loops: CDR1 MNHNS, CDR2 SASEGT. Here the CDR3 reads CASSESAAIDPQHF. The CDR3 DNA is TGTGCCAGCAGTGAAAGCGCAGCAATCGATCCCCAGCATTTT.

This chain links TRBV5-1 with TRBJ2-7, with D hard to call. V lost 5 bases, J lost 2 bases, and 14 bases lay in between. This CDR3 spans 14 amino acids. The germline V gene encodes CDR1 SGHRS and CDR2 YFSETQ. The CDR3 coding sequence is TGCGCCAGCAGAACCGATTATGGCCCCTACGAGCAGTACTTC. This sequence encodes CASRTDYGPYEQYF.

This chain joins TRBV30 and TRBJ2-4; unclear D gene. Gene TRBJ2-7 matches the end of the DNA better, so the J call may be wrong. Germline-derived CDR1 and CDR2 are GTSNPN and SVGIG (reference sequence). The CDR3 is 15 residues long. The CDR3 DNA is TGTGCCTGGAGTTCTGGGAAGTACGTTCGGTACGAGCAGTACTTC. Translated, it gives CAWSSGKYVRYEQYF.

This clonotype was counted a few times. The chain links TRBV20-1 to TRBJ2-1; 11 nucleotides match TRBD2. CDR1 is DFQATT, CDR2 SNEGSKA, per germline (reference sequence). V shed 5 bases, J shed 4 bases, and the junction held 4 bases outside the gene matches. The CDR3 sequence is 14 residues long. The CDR3: CSASTSGAYNEQFF. The CDR3 DNA reads TGCAGTGCTTCGACTAGCGGGGCTTACAATGAGCAGTTCTTC.